The 28 T cell receptor beta chains below were found in one sample sequenced in a study of blood T cell repertoires in COVID-19. TCRdb's table, derived via immunoSEQ multiplex PCR, lists solely in-frame clones and lacks some. The sample records 180,000 or so clones, over 80% being singletons. Sequencing input: PBMCs or T cells enriched from blood (not recorded which). Receptors were obtained from a woman in her fifties or sixties who had recovered from COVID-19.

The chain carries TRBV30 and TRBJ1-4; D is perhaps TRBD1 (5 bases). In germline, CDR1 is GTSNPN, CDR2 SVGIG (reference sequence). Between the trimmed V and J ends, which lost 0 bases and 4 bases, there was a span of 12 bases. This CDR3 has 15 amino acids. CDR3 DNA: TGTGCCTGGAGTGTCCCAGGGATTGGTAATGAAAAACTGTTTTTT. This translates into CAWSVPGIGNEKLFF.

The rearrangement joins TRBV7-2 to TRBJ2-7; D may be TRBD2 (5 bases). This CDR3 contains 14 residues. Trimming removed 4 bases from V and 1 base from J, with 11 bases in between. In germline, CDR1 is SGHTA, CDR2 FQGNSA. The CDR3 reads CASSYDYASYEQYF. In DNA form, the CDR3 reads TGTGCCAGCAGCTATGACTATGCATCCTACGAGCAGTACTTC.

This chain links TRBV20-1 with TRBJ2-2; TRBD2 agrees at 7 bases. This CDR3 region has 14 residues. The ends lost 3 bases at V and 5 bases at J; junction bases unmatched: 6. Germline loops: CDR1 DFQATT, CDR2 SNEGSKA (reference sequence). The CDR3 nucleotides are TGCAGTGCTAGTTTCTCGGGGGGTACCGGGGAGCTGTTTTTT. Protein sequence: CSASFSGGTGELFF.

This chain connects TRBV11-2 to TRBJ2-3; TRBD1 matches 7 bases. The trim removed 4 bases at V and 6 bases at J, leaving 7 bases unmatched. Germline V lookup: CDR1 SGHAT, CDR2 FQNNGV. This CDR3 has 14 amino acids. The CDR3 nucleotides read TGTGCCAGCAGCTCCCGACAGGGCTCCGATACGCAGTATTTT. Amino acids: CASSSRQGSDTQYF.

The table lists this clone with a few counts. The rearrangement links TRBV5-4 to TRBJ2-1, with D perhaps matching TRBD1 (5 bases). Germline CDR1 and CDR2: SGHNT and YYREEE (reference sequence). The CDR3 has 16 amino acids. The V end was cut by 5 bases, the J end by 0 bases, with 15 bases between. The CDR3 DNA follows: TGTGCCAGCAGAGACGCAGGGCTGAGCTCCTACAATGAGCAGTTCTTC. Translation gives CASRDAGLSSYNEQFF. Full variable domain (rest looked up from reference TRBV5-4 and TRBJ2-1): ETGVTQSPTHLIKTRGQQVTLRCSSQSGHNTVSWYQQALGQGPQFIFQYYREEENGRGNFPPRFSGLQFPNYSSELNVNALELDDSALYLCASRDAGLSSYNEQFFGPGTRLTVL.

The chain recombines TRBV5-1 with TRBJ2-5; 9 nucleotides agree with TRBD2. Trimming at V came to 2 bases and at J to 5 bases, leaving 4 bases not matched to a gene. Germline lookup yields CDR1 SGHRS and CDR2 YFSETQ. This CDR3 region has 14 residues. DNA for the CDR3: TGCGCCAGCAGCTTTAGCGGGAGTGGGGAGACCCAGTACTTC. Residues: CASSFSGSGETQYF.

This chain links TRBV27 with TRBJ2-7, with 10 bases matching TRBD1. Trimming removed 7 bases from V and 5 bases from J; junction bases left unmatched: 14. The CDR3 runs to 16 residues. Germline V gene data show CDR1 as MNHEY and CDR2 as SMNVEV (reference sequence). The CDR3 loop is CASISSRGTGAHEQYF. The CDR3 nucleotides are TGTGCCAGCATCTCTTCTCGTGGGACAGGGGCCCACGAGCAGTACTTC.

V usage is TRBV2 and J usage is TRBJ2-1, with D unclear. Trimming removed 2 bases from V and 8 bases from J, with 13 bases in between. Germline V gives CDR1 SNHLY, CDR2 FYNNEI. The CDR3 loop spans 14 amino acids. The CDR3 protein is CASSEPPLGHEQFF. The CDR3 coding sequence is TGTGCCAGCAGTGAACCCCCATTGGGCCATGAGCAGTTCTTC. Together with reference TRBV2 and TRBJ2-1, the CDR3 gives the full variable domain: EPEVTQTPSHQVTQMGQEVILRCVPISNHLYFYWYRQILGQKVEFLVSFYNNEISEKSEIFDDQFSVERPDGSNFTLKIRSTKLEDSAMYFCASSEPPLGHEQFFGPGTRLTVL.

The rearrangement links TRBV6-5 to TRBJ1-6, with 8 bases fitting TRBD1. The J segment lost 9 bases and the V segment lost 5 bases, leaving 3 bases of the junction unmatched. The CDR3 runs to 13 residues. Germline lookup yields CDR1 MNHEY and CDR2 SVGAGI. The DNA for the CDR3 is TGTGCCAGCAGTATAGACAGGGGTTCACCCCTCCACTTT. This translates into CASSIDRGSPLHF.

The chain's CDR3 is CASSQFFEEQFF. CDR3 DNA sequence: TGTGCCAGCAGCCAGTTTTTCGAGGAGCAGTTCTTC. The chain recombines TRBV3-1 (or the pseudogene TRBV3-2) with TRBJ2-1, with unresolved D. Germline V gene sequence: CDR1 LGHDT, CDR2 YNNKEL (reference sequence). The CDR3 loop spans 12 amino acids. The ends were cut back, 3 bases at V and 10 bases at J, with 10 bases in the middle.

The chain joins TRBV10-3 to TRBJ1-1; no clear D gene. The germline V and J ends were trimmed by 0 bases and 1 base, with 9 bases remaining between them. CDR3 length equals 15 residues. The germline gives CDR1 ENHRY, CDR2 SYGVKD. CDR3 nucleotide sequence: TGTGCCATCAGTGAGTCGCAGGTAGGGAACACTGAAGCTTTCTTT. Translated, it gives CAISESQVGNTEAFF.

The V and J genes are TRBV4-1 and TRBJ1-4; 8 positions match TRBD1. The V and J ends lost 4 bases and 8 bases, in that order; junction bases with no gene match: 9. The CDR3 runs 15 residues. The V gene's germline CDR1 is MGHRA and CDR2 YSYEKL. The CDR3 protein is CASSLRTGPVEKLFF. CDR3 nucleotide sequence: TGCGCCAGCAGCCTCCGGACAGGGCCTGTGGAAAAACTGTTTTTT.

Worth noting for this clone: The sample carries other DNA sequences with the same CDR3. The V call is TRBV19, the J call TRBJ1-2; 10 nucleotides match TRBD1. Germline values: CDR1 LNHDA, CDR2 SQIVND (reference sequence). This CDR3 region has 15 residues. J was trimmed by 5 bases and V by 3 bases; bases with no gene match: 6. In DNA, the CDR3 is TGTGCCAGTAGTATCCGGACAGGGGGAGGGTATGGCTACACCTTC. This codes for CASSIRTGGGYGYTF. The whole variable domain, filled in from reference TRBV19 and TRBJ1-2, reads DGGITQSPKYLFRKEGQNVTLSCEQNLNHDAMYWYRQDPGQGLRLIYYSQIVNDFQKGDIAEGYSVSREKKESFPLTVTSAQKNPTAFYLCASSIRTGGGYGYTFGSGTRLTVV.

V usage is TRBV25-1 and J usage is TRBJ1-2, with 9 bases identical to TRBD1. V lost 3 bases to trimming and J lost 2 bases; unmatched junction nucleotides: 1. Germline V lookup: CDR1 MGHDK, CDR2 SYGVNS. The length of the CDR3 is 14 residues. The CDR3 DNA reads as TGTGCCAGCAGTGACGACAGGGGGAACTATGGCTACACCTTC. It codes for CASSDDRGNYGYTF.

V and J are TRBV5-5 and TRBJ1-5; D ambiguous. Trimming left V 4 bases short and J 4 bases short, with 12 bases between. Looked up from germline, CDR1 is SGHKS and CDR2 is YYEKEE (reference sequence). CDR3 size: 14 residues. CDR3 coding DNA: TGTGCCAGCAGCCCGAGCCGGTATAATCAGCCCCAGCATTTT. Amino acids: CASSPSRYNQPQHF.

J is TRBJ2-5 and V is TRBV18, with 10 bases that match TRBD2. Germline loops: CDR1 KGHSH, CDR2 LQKENI. The junction had 6 bases not matched to a gene; V was cut back by 3 bases and J by 5 bases. This CDR3 comprises 15 residues. DNA for the CDR3: TGTGCCAGCTCACCGCTAGCGGGAGAATATGAGACCCAGTACTTC. As protein: CASSPLAGEYETQYF. The entire variable domain, with the rest obtained from reference TRBV18 and TRBJ2-5, is as follows: NAGVMQNPRHLVRRRGQEARLRCSPMKGHSHVYWYRQLPEEGLKFMVYLQKENIIDESGMPKERFSAEFPKEGPSILRIQQVVRGDSAAYFCASSPLAGEYETQYFGPGTRLLVL.

This clone is a singleton in its sample. The genes are TRBV2 and TRBJ1-5; weak D call: TRBD1 (6 bases). This CDR3 contains 16 residues. Trimming took off 7 bases at V and 1 base at J, with 17 bases between the two ends. In germline, CDR1 is SNHLY, CDR2 FYNNEI. The CDR3 spells CASTPPEGDSNQPQHF. The DNA of the CDR3 is TGTGCCAGCACCCCTCCCGAGGGGGACAGCAATCAGCCCCAGCATTTT.

The chain has TRBV6-6 and TRBJ1-2; 7 nucleotides align to TRBD1. J gave up 2 bases and V 4 bases, and 7 bases lay outside the gene matches. The CDR3 contains 15 residues. Germline V lookup: CDR1 MNHNY, CDR2 SVGAGI (reference sequence). The CDR3 DNA reads as TGTGCCAGCAGTTTGCTAGGGGGCCAAAACTATGGCTACACCTTC. Its translation: CASSLLGGQNYGYTF.

The CDR3 bases are TGTGCCACCAGTGATGGGCCTTGGGGCTACACCTTC. It encodes CATSDGPWGYTF. J is TRBJ1-2 and V is TRBV24-1; D not certain. Germline CDR1 reads KGHDR; CDR2 reads SFDVKD. The CDR3 is 12 amino acids. Between the trimmed V and J ends, which lost 3 bases and 8 bases, there was a span of 9 bases.

The CDR3 protein is CASSRLAGNTGELFF. For the CDR3, the DNA is TGTGCCAGCAGTCGACTAGCGGGGAACACCGGGGAGCTGTTTTTT. This chain uses TRBV3-1 (or the pseudogene TRBV3-2) with TRBJ2-2; 10 bases line up with TRBD2. Trimming took 6 bases from V and 1 from J; bases not matched to a gene: 2. The CDR3 loop spans 15 amino acids. Germline V gene sequence: CDR1 LGHDT, CDR2 YNNKEL (reference sequence).

V and J are TRBV11-1 and TRBJ2-1; 9 nucleotides align to TRBD2. V lost 1 base, J lost 5 bases, and 6 bases stayed unmatched. Germline lookup yields CDR1 SGHAT and CDR2 FQDESV (reference sequence). CDR3 size: 16 residues. The CDR3 loop reads CASSLGPGLADNEQFF. The CDR3 coding sequence is TGTGCCAGCAGCTTAGGGCCGGGACTAGCTGACAATGAGCAGTTCTTC. The full variable domain, its missing parts supplied by reference TRBV11-1 and TRBJ2-1, is EAEVAQSPRYKITEKSQAVAFWCDPISGHATLYWYRQILGQGPELLVQFQDESVVDDSQLPKDRFSAERLKGVDSTLKIQPAELGDSAMYLCASSLGPGLADNEQFFGPGTRLTVL.

V usage is TRBV11-2 and J usage is TRBJ1-2; TRBD1 might be the D (6 bases). This CDR3 spans 14 amino acids. Germline CDR1 is SGHAT and CDR2 is FQNNGV. V was trimmed by 5 bases and J by 6 bases, leaving 16 bases between them. This CDR3 is CASSRLTGLDGYTF. The CDR3 DNA sequence: TGTGCCAGCAGCCGATTAACAGGGCTCGATGGCTACACCTTC.

The J gene is TRBJ1-2, the V gene TRBV5-1, with 12 bases aligning to TRBD1. The junction had 8 bases not matched to a gene; V was cut back by 3 bases and J by 8 bases. This CDR3 comprises 15 residues. Germline V gives CDR1 SGHRS, CDR2 YFSETQ. The CDR3 reads CASSWPGQGAEGYTF. The CDR3 coding sequence is TGCGCCAGCAGCTGGCCGGGACAGGGGGCTGAAGGCTACACCTTC.

V is TRBV2 and J is TRBJ2-5; D uncertain. Germline assignment: CDR1 SNHLY and CDR2 FYNNEI. Trimming left V 6 bases short and J 3 bases short, with 8 bases between. The CDR3 sequence is 12 residues long. CDR3 coding DNA: TGTGCCAGCAGCCCAACAAAAGAGACCCAGTACTTC. It specifies CASSPTKETQYF.

The chain couples TRBV20-1 to TRBJ1-2; D gene uncertain. Germline loops: CDR1 DFQATT, CDR2 SNEGSKA (reference sequence). Trimming shortened V by 3 bases and J by 5 bases, and 19 bases separated the two germline ends. CDR3 length: 15 amino acids. The chain's CDR3 is CSASDATVDDYGYTF. As DNA, the CDR3 is TGCAGTGCTAGTGACGCAACAGTCGATGATTATGGCTACACCTTC.

This clone was recorded once. The rearrangement uses TRBV6-1 and TRBJ1-1; TRBD1 aligns across 7 bases. CDR3 length: 15 residues. The V segment lost 2 bases and the J segment 0 bases; nucleotides outside the gene matches: 3. Germline lookup yields CDR1 MNHNS and CDR2 SASEGT. CDR3 coding DNA: TGTGCCAGCAGTGAAAGGGACAGCATGAACACTGAAGCTTTCTTT. Translating it yields CASSERDSMNTEAFF.

The chain employs TRBV16 and TRBJ1-5; the D is unclear. The germline V and J ends were trimmed by 0 bases and 0 bases, with 6 bases remaining between them. Germline V gene lookup returns CDR1 KGHSY and CDR2 FQNENV. The CDR3 totals 15 residues. CDR3 DNA: TGTGCCAGCAGCCAATCGGGCCGTAGCAATCAGCCCCAGCATTTT. This encodes CASSQSGRSNQPQHF.

The V call is TRBV13, the J call TRBJ1-4, with a weak D call TRBD1 (6 bases). Per the germline V gene, CDR1 is PRHDT and CDR2 is FYEKMQ (reference sequence). The CDR3 covers 14 residues. V was cut by 4 bases and J by 8 bases, with 14 bases left in between. CDR3 DNA: TGTGCCAGCAGCTCCCAGGGGTTGAACGAAAAACTGTTTTTT. Translation gives CASSSQGLNEKLFF. Combining the CDR3 with reference TRBV13 and TRBJ1-4 gives the whole variable domain AAGVIQSPRHLIKEKRETATLKCYPIPRHDTVYWYQQGPGQDPQFLISFYEKMQSDKGSIPDRFSAQQFSDYHSELNMSSLELGDSALYFCASSSQGLNEKLFFGSGTQLSVL.